A single sample is the source of the 5 T cell receptor beta chains below, sequenced in a study of identical twins. TCRdb re-analysed the 5' RACE reads in MiXCR, keeping a single row per CDR3 protein. Of roughly 470,000 distinct CDR3 sequences listed, roughly an eighth are singletons. In addition, the sample was reused for a study of yellow fever vaccine responses in identical twins.

The sequencing input was CD4+ T cells sorted from blood. The source is a woman between 18 and 30 years old in good health.

The V and J genes are TRBV7-3 and TRBJ2-1; TRBD1 matches 9 bases. This CDR3 comprises 14 residues. The junction had 4 bases not matched to a gene; V was cut back by 1 base and J by 9 bases. Germline-derived CDR1 and CDR2 are SGHTA and FQGTGA. Here the CDR3 reads CASSLRGTGSEQFF. CDR3 coding DNA: TGTGCCAGCAGCTTAAGGGGGACAGGGAGTGAGCAGTTCTTC.

This clonotype was detected only a few times. This sequence joins TRBV6-5 and TRBJ2-7, with 9 bases matching TRBD1. The junction had 7 bases not matched to a gene; V was cut back by 5 bases and J by 2 bases. Germline-derived CDR1 and CDR2 are MNHEY and SVGAGI. CDR3 length: 15 amino acids. CDR3 sequence (DNA): TGTGCCAGCAGTACCCGACAGGGGGTTACCTACGAGCAGTACTTC. Its translation is CASSTRQGVTYEQYF.

The V and J genes are TRBV6-2 or TRBV6-3 and TRBJ2-1, with no clear D. Germline CDR1 reads MNHEY; CDR2 reads SVGEGT. Deletions cut 0 bases from V and 5 bases from J, with 11 bases between. The CDR3 spans 15 residues. The CDR3 DNA reads as TGTGCCAGCAGTTACTCGTATCGGCCACACAATGAGCAGTTCTTC. Translation gives CASSYSYRPHNEQFF.

This sequence joins TRBV6-1 and TRBJ1-2; 8 positions match TRBD1. CDR3 length equals 14 residues. The ends lost 2 bases at V and 6 bases at J; junction bases unmatched: 5. CDR1 and CDR2 (germline): MNHNS, SASEGT. The CDR3 coding sequence is TGTGCCAGCAGTGAAAGTACAGGGGGAAATGGCTACACCTTC. Translating gives CASSESTGGNGYTF.

CDR3 sequence (DNA): TGTGCCAGCAGCTTCTACCCTCGTAATGAGCAGTTCTTC. Its translation is CASSFYPRNEQFF. V usage is TRBV7-2 and J usage is TRBJ2-1, with D unclear. Trimming removed 3 bases from V and 7 bases from J, with 10 bases in between. The CDR3 totals 13 residues. Germline-derived CDR1 and CDR2 are SGHTA and FQGNSA.